The 9 T cell receptor beta chains below were found in one sample sequenced in a study of beta chain features in type 1 diabetes. Study results and limitations: Across all four CD4+ subsets, people with type 1 diabetes showed modestly shorter TCRB CDR3s.

The study reverse transcribed the entire isolated RNA, so it sequenced expressed TCRB transcripts. The method was immunoSEQ multiplex PCR; TCRdb's version includes in-frame clones alone and lacks a portion of them. This table has some 350,000 clones, over 9% appearing once. Antigens for these TCRs are unknown. Sequencing was done on a sample of central memory CD4+ T cells from blood. The origin of the receptors is a young man with type 1 diabetes.

This clone has more than one count but fewer than ten. The chain recombines TRBV18 with TRBJ1-1; 8 positions agree with TRBD1. With 5 bases clipped from V and 3 bases from J, the junction kept 11 bases outside the gene matches. The CDR3 is made up of 16 amino acids. The V gene's germline CDR1 is KGHSH and CDR2 LQKENI. This CDR3 reads CASSGDRGVWDTEAFF. The CDR3 bases are TGTGCCAGCTCAGGAGACAGGGGAGTATGGGACACTGAAGCTTTCTTT.

This clone has more than one count but fewer than ten. The chain couples TRBV5-4 to TRBJ2-7; TRBD1 aligns across 9 bases. Germline CDR1 is SGHNT and CDR2 is YYREEE (reference sequence). V gave up 3 bases and J gave up 3 bases; unmatched junction bases: 7. This CDR3 spans 15 amino acids. Here the CDR3 reads CASSWQGQGDYEQYF. The CDR3 nucleotides are TGTGCCAGCAGCTGGCAGGGACAGGGTGACTACGAGCAGTACTTC.

This clone was counted a few times. CDR3 coding DNA: TGTGCCAGCAGCAATCAACTAGGCCTCTACGATACGCAGTATTTT. Its protein is CASSNQLGLYDTQYF. The chain has TRBV7-2 and TRBJ2-3, with D possibly TRBD2 on 5 matching bases. This CDR3 contains 15 residues. CDR1 SGHTA and CDR2 FQGNSA come from the germline V gene. Trimming took off 5 bases at V and 6 bases at J, with 18 bases between the two ends.

The sample holds a few counts of this clone. CDR3 region: CASSSRQGITEAFF. CDR3 sequence (DNA): TGTGCCAGCAGCTCGCGACAGGGAATCACTGAAGCTTTCTTT. The chain uses TRBV7-2 and TRBJ1-1; 7 bases line up with TRBD1. Germline-derived CDR1 and CDR2 are SGHTA and FQGNSA. The CDR3 is made up of 14 amino acids. After removal of 4 bases from V and 4 bases from J, the junction contained 6 bases not matched to a gene.

This sequence joins TRBV6-1 and TRBJ2-3, with 7 bases matching TRBD2. The CDR3 consists of 15 residues. V was clipped by 3 bases and J by 1 base; unmatched bases: 4. Germline CDR1 is MNHNS and CDR2 is SASEGT. In DNA form, the CDR3 reads TGTGCCAGCAGTGACCTCGCGGGAGGCACAGATACGCAGTATTTT. Protein sequence: CASSDLAGGTDTQYF.

The V call is TRBV7-3, the J call TRBJ2-3; 8 bases agree with TRBD2. With V trimmed by 5 bases and J by 1 base, 5 bases remained unmatched. This CDR3 has 15 amino acids. Germline values: CDR1 SGHTA, CDR2 FQGTGA. The CDR3 reads CASSTKTSGTDTQYF. CDR3 DNA sequence: TGTGCCAGCAGCACTAAGACTAGCGGCACAGATACGCAGTATTTT.

There are a few counts of this clone. V and J are TRBV6-5 and TRBJ2-1, with D perhaps matching TRBD2 (6 bases). The CDR3 has 14 residues. The germline V gene has CDR1 MNHEY and CDR2 SVGAGI. The V and J ends lost 2 bases and 9 bases respectively, with 14 bases between them. The DNA of the CDR3 is TGTGCCAGCAGTTACCGGGAGCTTATAGGTGAGCAGTTCTTC. The encoded protein is CASSYRELIGEQFF.

There are a few counts of this clone. V is TRBV7-9 and J is TRBJ2-1; D not certain. The CDR3 length is 15 residues. Trimming removed 2 bases from V and 4 bases from J, with 12 bases in between. From germline, CDR1 is SEHNR and CDR2 FQNEAQ (reference sequence). For the CDR3, the DNA is TGTGCCAGCAGCTTACCGGAAGGAAGTTACAATGAGCAGTTCTTC. Protein product: CASSLPEGSYNEQFF.

This clone occurred a few times. This sequence joins TRBV10-1 and TRBJ2-1; 10 nucleotides line up with TRBD1. The CDR3 contains 15 residues. Germline-derived CDR1 and CDR2 are WNHNN and SYGVQD (reference sequence). V lost 2 bases and J lost 4; bases outside the gene matches: 2. CDR3 nucleotides: TGCGCCAGCAGTGAGCCGGGACAGGGGTACAATGAGCAGTTCTTC. It translates to CASSEPGQGYNEQFF.